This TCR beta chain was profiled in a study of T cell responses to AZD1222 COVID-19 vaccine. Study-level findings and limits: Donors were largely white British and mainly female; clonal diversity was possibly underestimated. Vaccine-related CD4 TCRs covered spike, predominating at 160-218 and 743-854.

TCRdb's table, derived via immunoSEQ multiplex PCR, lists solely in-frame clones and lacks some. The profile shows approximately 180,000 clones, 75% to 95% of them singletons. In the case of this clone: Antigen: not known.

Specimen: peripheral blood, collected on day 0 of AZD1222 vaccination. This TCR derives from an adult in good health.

Here the CDR3 DNA reads TGCAGCGGTTCGACTAGCGGGGGTTATTCAGATACGCAGTATTTT. Residues: CSGSTSGGYSDTQYF. The V gene is TRBV29-1, the J gene TRBJ2-3, with TRBD2 matching over 12 bases. With V trimmed by 7 bases and J by 4 bases, 9 bases remained unmatched. The CDR3 loop spans 15 amino acids. Germline CDR1 reads SQVTM; CDR2 reads ANQGSEA.